This is a list of T cell receptor beta chains from one sample in a study of cytomegalovirus exposure and HLA in healthy donors. Clones were sequenced by immunoSEQ multiplex PCR, and TCRdb holds only the in-frame ones, with some missing. The sample holds roughly 120,000 clones, around 80% seen once. Sequencing was performed on PBMCs. The source of these receptors is a woman aged 25 to 45 in good health and CMV-seronegative. Each CDR3 is given with its conserved first and last residue. The D gene is left open where the match is weak. Some rows have no size entry. The others give once, few or many, or a class for an expanded clone.

j_gene,d_gene,abundance,v_gene,CDR3nt,CDR3aa
TRBJ1-6,-,-,TRBV7-2,TGTGCCAGCAGCTTAGTTCTGGGGGCCAGCTCACCCCTCCACTTT,CASSLVLGASSPLHF
TRBJ1-6,-,-,TRBV30,TGTGCCTGGAGTGTACGACTGCGGGGTCATTCACCCCTCCACTTT,CAWSVRLRGHSPLHF
TRBJ2-6,-,once,TRBV11-2,TGTGCCAGCAGCTTCCCGGGTTCTGGGGCCAACGTCCTGACTTTC,CASSFPGSGANVLTF
TRBJ2-1,TRBD2,-,TRBV9,TGTGCCAGCAGCGACAACCCGGGACTAGCGGGCAACAATGAGCAGTTCTTC,CASSDNPGLAGNNEQFF
TRBJ2-1,TRBD2,once,TRBV9,TGTGCCAGCAGCGGAGGCCCCACAGCGGGAGGAGGCAATGAGCAGTTCTTC,CASSGGPTAGGGNEQFF
TRBJ1-1,-,-,TRBV30,TGTGCCTGGGTGGGGGGAGGAACTGAAGCTTTCTTT,CAWVGGGTEAFF
TRBJ1-4,-,-,TRBV4-2,TGTGCCAGCAGCCAAGCTTTGGGGGCTGTGGGGGCTTTCGAAAAACTGTTTTTT,CASSQALGAVGAFEKLFF
TRBJ1-1,-,-,TRBV9,TGTGCCAGCAGCGTAGGAGGGATGAACACTGAAGCTTTCTTT,CASSVGGMNTEAFF
TRBJ2-1,TRBD2,-,TRBV4-1,TGCGCCAGCAGCCAGAGAACCCAGGCCTCGGGACTAGATAATGAGCAGTTCTTC,CASSQRTQASGLDNEQFF
TRBJ1-2,-,few,TRBV2,TGTGCCAGCAGTGGGATGACAGGTTGGGTTGGTGGCTACACCTTC,CASSGMTGWVGGYTF
TRBJ2-2,-,-,TRBV19,TGTGCCAGTAAATTCGCCGGGAACACCGGGGAGCTGTTTTTT,CASKFAGNTGELFF
TRBJ1-2,-,-,TRBV5-1,TGCGCCAGCAGCGAACTCAGGGGTACGGGCTATGGCTACACCTTC,CASSELRGTGYGYTF
TRBJ2-7,TRBD1,-,TRBV7-9,TGTTCCAGCAGCGGGACAGGGGTCGAGCAGTACTTC,CSSSGTGVEQYF
TRBJ1-3,TRBD1,once,TRBV27,TGTGCCAGCAGGCCTACAGGGGGAGGAAACGCCATATATTTT,CASRPTGGGNAIYF
TRBJ1-3,TRBD1,-,TRBV5-1,TGCGCCAGCAGCAACCCGGGACAGAACTCTGGAAACACCATATATTTT,CASSNPGQNSGNTIYF
TRBJ1-2,TRBD1,-,TRBV9,TGTGCCAGCAGCCGGGGACAGCTCTATGGCTACACCTTC,CASSRGQLYGYTF
TRBJ1-5,TRBD1,-,TRBV18,TGTGCCAGCTCACCCCGGGACAGATATAGCAATCAGCCCCAGCATTTT,CASSPRDRYSNQPQHF
TRBJ2-7,TRBD1,-,TRBV10-3,TGTGCCATCAGTAAGACAGGGACCCGCTACGAGCAGTACTTC,CAISKTGTRYEQYF
TRBJ2-1,TRBD2,-,TRBV29-1,TGCAGCGTTGAGCGAGCGGGAGGGCCCTACAATGAGCAGTTCTTC,CSVERAGGPYNEQFF
TRBJ1-2,TRBD1,-,TRBV6-5,TGTGCCAGCAGTCCCCCGGGACAGACCTATGGCTACACCTTC,CASSPPGQTYGYTF
TRBJ2-2,TRBD1,once,TRBV9,TGTGCCAGCAGCGCCCCGTCGGGACAGATCACCGGGGAGCTGTTTTTT,CASSAPSGQITGELFF
TRBJ1-4,-,-,TRBV15,TGTGCCACCAGCAGAGATACGACAGACCTGTTTTTT,CATSRDTTDLFF
TRBJ1-1,TRBD1,-,TRBV13,TGTGCCAGCAAGACAGGGTTGGACACTGAAGCTTTCTTT,CASKTGLDTEAFF
TRBJ2-1,TRBD1,once,TRBV7-8,TGTGCCAGCAGCTTAACCGGGACAGGGCGTCTCAATGAGCAGTTCTTC,CASSLTGTGRLNEQFF
TRBJ1-1,-,-,TRBV5-4,TGTGCCAGCAGCTTCGACGGACTCATGAACACTGAAGCTTTCTTT,CASSFDGLMNTEAFF
TRBJ1-1,-,-,TRBV6-6,TGTGCCAGCAGCCCGCTGGGCAAGGACATGAACATTGAAGCTTTCTTT,CASSPLGKDMNIEAFF
TRBJ1-6,-,-,TRBV11-2,TGTGCCAGCAGCTTATTTGCCCCAGCAGGCCGCTCCTATAATTCACCCCTCCACTTT,CASSLFAPAGRSYNSPLHF
TRBJ2-1,-,-,TRBV5-4,TGTGCCAGCAGCTCTAGCGCTAGCTCCTACAATGAGCAGTTCTTC,CASSSSASSYNEQFF
TRBJ2-7,TRBD2,-,TRBV7-2,TGTGCCAGCCGAGGCGGGGGATCCCTCTACGAGCAGTACTTC,CASRGGGSLYEQYF
TRBJ2-7,-,few,TRBV5-5,TGTGCCAGCAGGCGGGCAGCCTTGATCCACGAGCAGTACTTC,CASRRAALIHEQYF
TRBJ2-7,-,-,TRBV10-3,TGTGCCATCAGTGAGACAGGCGGCAGCTCCTACGAGCAGTACTTC,CAISETGGSSYEQYF
TRBJ1-6,TRBD1,-,TRBV5-1,TGCGCCAGCAGCTTGGAGTCTGGACAGGGGGCTTCACCCCTCCACTTT,CASSLESGQGASPLHF
TRBJ2-6,-,-,TRBV9,TGTGCCAGCAAGACCCAGGGTACTGCTGGGGCCAACGTCCTGACTTTC,CASKTQGTAGANVLTF
TRBJ2-5,-,-,TRBV6-5,TGTGCCAGCAGTTATGACGCGTTGCGGGAGACCCAGTACTTC,CASSYDALRETQYF
TRBJ2-7,TRBD1,-,TRBV6-5,TGTGCCAGCAAGTTGGAGACAGGGGGCTACGAGCAGTACTTC,CASKLETGGYEQYF
TRBJ2-7,TRBD1,-,TRBV6-5,TGTGCCAGCAGCTCACCCGGACAGGGAATCTACGAGCAGTACTTC,CASSSPGQGIYEQYF
TRBJ2-1,TRBD2,-,TRBV19,TGTGCCAGTAGCTTGACTAGCGGGAGAGGCTATGAGCAGTTCTTC,CASSLTSGRGYEQFF
TRBJ1-1,-,-,TRBV5-4,TGTGCCAGCAGCCCATTGAACACTGAAGCTTTCTTT,CASSPLNTEAFF
TRBJ2-7,TRBD2,-,TRBV5-6,TGTGCCAGCAGCCGCCCCTCTAGCGGGAGAATCGAGCAGTACTTC,CASSRPSSGRIEQYF
TRBJ2-7,TRBD2,-,TRBV2,TGTGCCAGCAGACTAGCGGGAGTACTCGAGCAGTACTTC,CASRLAGVLEQYF
TRBJ2-2,TRBD2,-,TRBV2,TGTGCCAGCCGGACTAGCGGGAGGGCGAGGACCGGGGAGCTGTTTTTT,CASRTSGRARTGELFF
TRBJ2-7,-,-,TRBV9,TGTGCCAGCGGAGGGGACAGCTCCTACGAGCAGTACTTC,CASGGDSSYEQYF
TRBJ2-1,TRBD1,-,TRBV18,TGTGCCAGCTCGCCCGGGACAGGGCACAATGAGCAGTTCTTC,CASSPGTGHNEQFF
TRBJ1-1,TRBD1,-,TRBV5-1,TGCGCCAGCAGCTCAATGACAGGGGTGAACACTGAAGCTTTCTTT,CASSSMTGVNTEAFF
TRBJ1-5,-,-,TRBV5-1,TGCGCCAGCAGCACGGACGGGGGTCAGCCCCAGCATTTT,CASSTDGGQPQHF
TRBJ1-2,-,-,TRBV19,TGTGCCAGTAGGGAACAGGGTTACTATGGCTACACCTTC,CASREQGYYGYTF
TRBJ2-5,TRBD1,-,TRBV7-2,TGTGCCAGCAGCAGGGGGGGGACAGGGGTGAGAGAGACCCAGTACTTC,CASSRGGTGVRETQYF
TRBJ2-7,TRBD2,-,TRBV2,TGTGCCAGCAGTGGCATCGTTGATAGCGGGAGAATTAGCGAGCAGTACTTC,CASSGIVDSGRISEQYF